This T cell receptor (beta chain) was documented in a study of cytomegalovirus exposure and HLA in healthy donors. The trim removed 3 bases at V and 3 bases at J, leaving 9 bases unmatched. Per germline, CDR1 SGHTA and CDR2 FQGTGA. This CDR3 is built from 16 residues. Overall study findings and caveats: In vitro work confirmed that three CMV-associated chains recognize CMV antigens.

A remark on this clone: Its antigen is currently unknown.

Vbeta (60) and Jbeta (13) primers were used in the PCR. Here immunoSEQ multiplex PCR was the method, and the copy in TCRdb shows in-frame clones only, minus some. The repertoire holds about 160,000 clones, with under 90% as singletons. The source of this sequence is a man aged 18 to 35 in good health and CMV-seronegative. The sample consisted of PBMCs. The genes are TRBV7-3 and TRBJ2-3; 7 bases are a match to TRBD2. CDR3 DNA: TGTGCCAGCAGCTTGGTTGGCGGGAGTCGGACAGATACGCAGTATTTT. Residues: CASSLVGGSRTDTQYF. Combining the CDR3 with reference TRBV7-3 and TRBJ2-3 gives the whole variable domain GAGVSQTPSNKVTEKGKYVELRCDPISGHTALYWYRQSLGQGPEFLIYFQGTGAADDSGLPNDRFFAVRPEGSVSTLKIQRTERGDSAVYLCASSLVGGSRTDTQYFGPGTRLTVL.